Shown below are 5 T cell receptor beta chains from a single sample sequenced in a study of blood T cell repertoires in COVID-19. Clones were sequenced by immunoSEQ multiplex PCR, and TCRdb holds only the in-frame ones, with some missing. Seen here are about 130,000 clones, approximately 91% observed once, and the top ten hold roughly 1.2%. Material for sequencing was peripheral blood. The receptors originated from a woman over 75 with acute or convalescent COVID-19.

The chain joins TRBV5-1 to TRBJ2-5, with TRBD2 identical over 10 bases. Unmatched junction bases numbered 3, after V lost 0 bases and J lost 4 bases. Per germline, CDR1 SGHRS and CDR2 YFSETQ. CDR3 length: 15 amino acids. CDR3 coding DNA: TGCGCCAGCAGCTTGGAGGTAGCGGGGGGAGAGACCCAGTACTTC. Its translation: CASSLEVAGGETQYF.

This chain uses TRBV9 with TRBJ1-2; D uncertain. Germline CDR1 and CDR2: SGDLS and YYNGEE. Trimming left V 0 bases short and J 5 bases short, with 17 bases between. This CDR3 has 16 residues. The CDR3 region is CASSVEGGAWGYGYTF. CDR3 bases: TGTGCCAGCAGCGTAGAGGGAGGAGCCTGGGGATATGGCTACACCTTC. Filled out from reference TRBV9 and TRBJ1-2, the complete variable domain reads DSGVTQTPKHLITATGQRVTLRCSPRSGDLSVYWYQQSLDQGLQFLIQYYNGEERAKGNILERFSAQQFPDLHSELNLSSLELGDSALYFCASSVEGGAWGYGYTFGSGTRLTVV.

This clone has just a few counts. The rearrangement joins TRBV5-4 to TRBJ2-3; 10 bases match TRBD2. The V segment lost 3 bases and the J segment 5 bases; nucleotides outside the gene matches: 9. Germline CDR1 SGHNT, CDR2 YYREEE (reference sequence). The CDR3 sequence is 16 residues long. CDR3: CASSSSGGRGLDTQYF. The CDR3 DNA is TGTGCCAGCAGCTCTAGCGGGGGCCGAGGATTAGATACGCAGTATTTT.

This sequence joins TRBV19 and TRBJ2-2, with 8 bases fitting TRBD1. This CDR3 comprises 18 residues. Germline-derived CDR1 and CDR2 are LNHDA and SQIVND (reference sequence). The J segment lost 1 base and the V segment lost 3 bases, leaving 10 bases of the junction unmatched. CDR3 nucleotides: TGTGCCAGTAGTATTGACAGGGGATACGCGCGGAACACCGGGGAGCTGTTTTTT. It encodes CASSIDRGYARNTGELFF.

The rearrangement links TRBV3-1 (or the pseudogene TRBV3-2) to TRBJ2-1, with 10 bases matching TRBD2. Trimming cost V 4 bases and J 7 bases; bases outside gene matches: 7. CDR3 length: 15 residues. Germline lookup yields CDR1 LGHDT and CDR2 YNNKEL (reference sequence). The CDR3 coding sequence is TGTGCCAGCAGCCTCCGAAGCGGGAGGGGGAATGAGCAGTTCTTC. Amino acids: CASSLRSGRGNEQFF.